The source of this TCR beta chain is a study of graft-versus-host responses after intestinal transplantation (dated by TCRdb to the early 2020s). Broadly, across the study: The transplants that recipients got were multivisceral, liver-intestinal, or isolated intestinal. The cohort enrolled 20 to 30 intestinal transplant recipients including one retransplant, and a few patients lacking pretransplant specimens were excluded. To identify alloreactive clones, pre-transplant mixed lymphocyte reaction products were sequenced and then compared with unstimulated pre-transplant donor and recipient T cells. Samples from a few later patients were sequenced in-house on an Illumina MiSeq with MiXCR processing rather than by the commercial service. Every recipient was given anti-thymocyte globulin induction, followed by about three years of maintenance tacrolimus and steroids. A peak of at least 4% donor T cells among recipient peripheral blood mononuclear cells was the definition used for donor T cell macrochimerism. After intestinal transplantation, graft-versus-host and host-versus-graft alloreactive T cell clones were followed in the graft, circulation and bone marrow using bulk TCR-beta CDR3 sequencing.

Worth noting for this clone: What this receptor recognizes is not known. Nothing much larger sits one base from this clone, and base qualities are not available.

The sample's time point label, in plain terms: cells obtained before transplantation from donor or recipient. CD3+CD4+ and CD3+CD8+ populations were FACS-sorted from unstimulated pre-transplant donor and recipient cells taken from spleen or lymph nodes. Measured from the cysteine to the phenylalanine, the CDR3 is 15 residues long. Just CDR3 DNA is preserved here, 45 bases in frame from base 1. Taken from the germline V gene (reference sequence), the CDR1 and CDR2 loops are MNHEY and SMNVEV. Trimmed from V: 5 bases; trimmed from J: 4 bases; junction bases lacking a gene match: 7. Library generation was performed with the immunoSEQ multiplex PCR assay. For most patients, genomic DNA was isolated with the Qiagen DNeasy Blood and Tissue Kit and shipped frozen to Adaptive Biotechnologies for TCR sequencing. Adaptive Biotechnologies carried out high-throughput TCR-beta CDR3 sequencing of genomic DNA for most patients. As for how the authors treated the data: Adaptive's ImmunoSEQ software supplied the TCR sequencing data for 18 patients, while MiXCR and VDJtools were used to process a few other patients. To correct CD4 versus CD8 sorting errors, sequences present in both subsets at a frequency ratio below 5:1 were removed. CDR3 nucleotide sequences shared by donor and recipient were removed because the origin of these sequences could not be assigned. To count as alloreactive, a clone needed at least 2-fold expansion over unstimulated cells and a minimum CFSE-low frequency of 0.002% (template counts) or 0.001% (read counts). A clone was considered mappable if detected in the sequenced pre-transplant spleen, lymph node, or MLR CFSE-low populations of the donor or recipient. The cumulative frequency of alloreactive clones was calculated as a percentage of all sequences, weighted by copy number. In TCRdb, the immuneACCESS table is reduced to in-frame sequences with V and J assigned. These tables do not hold every clone; where another copy was compared, an unresolved V gene accounts for under half, and the others remain unexplained. V and J calls and clone size are copied from that table; D and trimming were computed from the DNA. Counted in this sample were 65,000 to 90,000 clones; roughly 92% of them appeared once. The top ten clones comprise about 0.4% of the sample.

The investigation overall reported the following: Peak levels of circulating GvH clones were associated with declines in HvG clones early after transplant. In patients with donor T cell macrochimerism, the allografts had high GvH to HvG T cell clonal ratios. Conclusions were limited by the relatively low number and heterogeneity of intestinal transplant patients. GvH clones were detected in recipient bone marrow, and some appeared earlier in ileal mucosa or blood, consistent with an intestinal mucosal origin.

The rearrangement combines TRBV27 with TRBJ2-1; TRBD2 matches 8 bases in the middle. The source is a human donor who was the organ donor for an intestinal transplant. The sequencing here drew on unstimulated CD8+ T cells sorted from spleen or lymph node cells, taken before transplant. The DNA is TGTGCCAGCAGTCGGGTTAGCGGGATATACAATGAGCAGTTCTTC. This is translated as CASSRVSGIYNEQFF.